The 10 T cell receptor beta chains in this list originate from one sample, sequenced in a study of CD8+ T cells in alopecia areata. Extraction of RNA preceded its reverse transcription into cDNA, which served as the sequencing template. Assay: immunoSEQ multiplex PCR; the TCRdb copy retains only in-frame clones and omits some. The sample holds around 190,000 clones, more than 50% seen once. The sample's treatment: oral pan-JAK inhibitor, 5-10 mg twice daily. This specimen consisted of CD4+ T cells sorted from blood, obtained at week 24, from a patient treated with tofacitinib. The source is a human donor with alopecia areata.

The chain couples TRBV6-4 to TRBJ2-3; D gene unclear. The CDR3 runs to 13 residues. Trimming took 3 bases from V and 5 from J, leaving 9 bases between them. Germline CDR1 MRHNA, CDR2 SNTAGT. CDR3 DNA sequence: TGTGCCAGCAGTGAGCGGTTGGGAGATACGCAGTATTTT. Its translation: CASSERLGDTQYF.

The rearrangement links TRBV5-6 to TRBJ1-2; D not resolved. Germline assignment: CDR1 SGHDT and CDR2 YYEEEE. CDR3 length equals 14 residues. The V end lost 5 bases, the J end lost 4 bases, and 15 bases lay between the germline ends. The DNA of the CDR3 is TGTGCCAGCAGGATCCGAGCAGAGGGCTATGGCTACACCTTC. It is translated as CASRIRAEGYGYTF.

The rearrangement links TRBV4-3 to TRBJ2-3; 7 bases agree with TRBD2. Trimming at V came to 4 bases and at J to 2 bases, leaving 6 bases not matched to a gene. From germline, CDR1 is LGHNA and CDR2 YSLEER. The CDR3 totals 15 residues. The chain's CDR3 is CASSPSGYDTDTQYF. The CDR3 DNA reads TGCGCCAGCAGCCCTAGCGGTTACGACACAGATACGCAGTATTTT.

V and J are TRBV20-1 and TRBJ1-1; 7 bases align to TRBD1. The V segment lost 3 bases and the J segment 11 bases; nucleotides outside the gene matches: 6. The CDR3 totals 11 residues. The germline V gene encodes CDR1 DFQATT and CDR2 SNEGSKA (reference sequence). CDR3 nucleotides: TGCAGTGCTAGCTACAGGGGAGAGGCTTTCTTT. It is translated as CSASYRGEAFF.

V gene TRBV28 combines with J gene TRBJ2-7; no definite D call. CDR1 and CDR2 from the germline V gene are MDHEN and SYDVKM. The CDR3 is made up of 12 amino acids. The V end was cut by 6 bases, the J end by 0 bases, with 6 bases between. The DNA of the CDR3 is TGTGCCAGCAGGGGTGTCTCCTACGAGCAGTACTTC. Translating gives CASRGVSYEQYF. The whole variable domain, filled in from reference TRBV28 and TRBJ2-7, reads DVKVTQSSRYLVKRTGEKVFLECVQDMDHENMFWYRQDPGLGLRLIYFSYDVKMKEKGDIPEGYSVSREKKERFSLILESASTNQTSMYLCASRGVSYEQYFGPGTRLTVT.

This clone came up once. The chain couples TRBV5-1 to TRBJ2-2; D not resolved. Per the germline V gene, CDR1 is SGHRS and CDR2 is YFSETQ. The CDR3 contains 14 residues. V gave up 4 bases and J gave up 8 bases, with 15 bases separating them. DNA of the CDR3: TGCGCCAGCAGCGGTGGCGGCGGTCGAGGGGAGCTGTTTTTT. Translated, it gives CASSGGGGRGELFF.

This clone was detected only a few times. This chain connects TRBV7-3 to TRBJ2-6; D not resolved. The V end lost 2 bases, the J end lost 2 bases, and 7 bases lay between the germline ends. The CDR3 sequence is 15 residues long. From germline, CDR1 is SGHTA and CDR2 FQGTGA. The CDR3 loop is CASSLAPTGANVLTF. The CDR3 DNA reads as TGTGCCAGCAGCTTAGCCCCTACTGGGGCCAACGTCCTGACTTTC. The entire variable domain, with the rest obtained from reference TRBV7-3 and TRBJ2-6, is as follows: GAGVSQTPSNKVTEKGKYVELRCDPISGHTALYWYRQSLGQGPEFLIYFQGTGAADDSGLPNDRFFAVRPEGSVSTLKIQRTERGDSAVYLCASSLAPTGANVLTFGAGSRLTVL.

The rearrangement uses TRBV30 and TRBJ2-1; possible D gene TRBD2, 5 bases. Germline CDR1 is GTSNPN and CDR2 is SVGIG (reference sequence). CDR3 length: 12 amino acids. V dropped 2 bases and J dropped 6 bases, with 8 bases sitting between them. In nucleotides, the CDR3 is TGTGCCTGGAGTCGGGATATCAATGAGCAGTTCTTC. It translates to CAWSRDINEQFF.

The chain employs TRBV29-1 and TRBJ2-5, with 7 bases matching TRBD1. Germline V gene sequence: CDR1 SQVTM, CDR2 ANQGSEA. The CDR3 has 12 residues. Trimming at V came to 5 bases and at J to 1 base, leaving 1 base not matched to a gene. CDR3 nucleotide sequence: TGCAGCGTTAGACAGGGCCAAGAGACCCAGTACTTC. Its translation: CSVRQGQETQYF.

This clone has just a few counts. The V gene is TRBV29-1, the J gene TRBJ2-7, with 7 bases fitting TRBD1. The germline V gene has CDR1 SQVTM and CDR2 ANQGSEA. The CDR3 extends over 15 amino acids. Trimming cost V 5 bases and J 2 bases; bases outside gene matches: 12. CDR3 sequence: CSVRAPRGTPYEQYF. CDR3 DNA sequence: TGCAGCGTTCGGGCTCCCAGGGGGACACCCTACGAGCAGTACTTC.